This entry describes one TCR beta chain. Antigen unknown. CDR3 size: 11 residues. J gave up 12 bases and V 3 bases, and 4 bases lay outside the gene matches. CDR1 is SEHNR and CDR2 is FQNEAQ in the germline V gene (reference sequence). This record belongs to a study of T cells in tuberculosis. The time point denotes: new active TB diagnosis, blood taken before or within 7 days of starting treatment. Study-level results: Shorter CDR3-alpha in active tuberculosis partly drove smaller distances.

Some clones are missing from TCRdb's copy, which holds only in-frame ones; the method was immunoSEQ multiplex PCR. The profile shows about 49,000 clones, about 95% of them singletons. V usage is TRBV7-9 and J usage is TRBJ1-1; 7 bases fit TRBD1. The sequence derives from an adult with tuberculosis. Sequencing used PBMCs, obtained at tuberculosis diagnosis. The CDR3 region has the DNA TGTGCCAGCAGCTTCGGACAGGAAACTTTCTTT. Its translation is CASSFGQETFF.